This T cell receptor (beta chain) originates from a study of CD8+ T cells in alopecia areata (dated by TCRdb to the late 2010s). General notes on the study: The treated patients, all with moderate-to-severe alopecia areata, were enrolled in an open-label pilot trial of oral tofacitinib given at 5 to 10 mg twice daily. RNA was obtained with the PAXgene miRNA kit for fixed scalp, the miRNeasy kit for PBMCs, and the RNeasy kit for mouse skin. Biopsies were taken from tofacitinib-treated patients at baseline and at 4 and 24 weeks of treatment, and a later scalp biopsy was taken in several of the tofacitinib-treated patients. In humans, TCRbeta sequencing was performed on scalp tissue and on sorted CD4+ and CD8+ peripheral blood T cells from healthy controls and from patients with patchy or totalis/universalis alopecia areata. Clonality in the scalp was compared among normal scalp (n=4), patchy alopecia areata scalp (n=8), and alopecia totalis/universalis scalp (n=8). For the treated patients, the SALT score, which quantifies what percentage of scalp surface area is affected, served as the measure of disease severity. Amplification of TCRbeta CDR3 regions was done by immunoSEQ multiplex PCR using 35 Vbeta forward primers and 13 Jbeta reverse primers. Patients stayed on tofacitinib for 6 to 18 months and then had 6 months of follow-up off drug so that delayed response and recurrence could be assessed. To study T cell clonal expansion in alopecia areata, the researchers applied high-throughput TCRbeta sequencing to both the C3H/HeJ mouse model and human patients. Results the study describes overall, beyond this receptor: Shared TCR sequences between patients were less evident than in mice, which may be partly attributable to HLA diversity in the patient population. Compared with normal scalp, lesional scalp had higher clonality and more expanded CD8+ clones, particularly in alopecia totalis/universalis, a pattern that suggests antigenic drive. Scalp TCR repertoire analysis is complicated because resident alphabeta T cells in normal human skin are also sequenced, whereas mouse skin is dominated by gammadelta T cells. With tofacitinib, both scalp clonality and the number of expanded CD8+ clones among the top 100 scalp clones went down significantly. The treated cohort was small, with a single nonresponder, so links between baseline CD8+ expansion and response need larger studies. During tofacitinib treatment, many expanded lesional clones remained in scalp and blood, and this persistence may partly explain relapse after treatment is stopped.

As concerns this clone: The specificity of this receptor is unknown. Within one base of it there is no much larger clone, and no base qualities were kept.

The CDR3 measures 15 amino acids from cysteine to phenylalanine. Only CDR3 DNA remains: 45 bases, in frame from the first base. As encoded in the germline V gene (reference sequence), CDR1 is GTSNPN while CDR2 is SVGIG. The V end gives up 1 base and the J end 2 bases, leaving 4 bases in the junction not matched to a gene. The label giving this sample's treatment or condition can be read as: oral pan-JAK inhibitor, 5-10 mg twice daily. Lesional scalp punch biopsies and peripheral blood were collected from alopecia areata patients. PBMCs were isolated by density centrifugation and stained for CD3, CD4 and CD8, after which CD4+ and CD8+ T cells were sorted on a FACSAria. Library preparation was by the immunoSEQ multiplex PCR assay. For TCR sequencing, RNA was extracted from every sample and reverse transcribed into cDNA to serve as template. First-strand cDNA was synthesized with SuperScript III using a 2:1 mix of oligo-dT and random hexamers. Amplification bias was assessed with a synthetic immune receptor repertoire, and residual bias was removed computationally. The study's processing was this. Raw reads were preprocessed for error removal, and CDR3 was defined according to IMGT conventions as running from the conserved cysteine to phenylalanine. Clonality was computed by normalizing Shannon entropy by log2 of the number of productive unique TCRs and subtracting the result from 1. Whether each scalp clone was CD4 or CD8 was inferred by checking scalp TCRbeta sequences against the CD4 and CD8 repertoires from sorted blood. The table was pulled from immuneACCESS by TCRdb, which kept in-frame rearrangements only. Such tables lose some clones; where checked, under half of the loss comes from unresolved V genes, and the rest has no known cause. V, J and clone size derive from that table, while D and trimming were established from the DNA sequence. This sample gives 64,000 or so clones in total; 46% of them show up just once. The ten largest account for roughly 20% of the sample.

This TCR was recovered from a human donor with alopecia areata. This specimen consisted of CD8+ T cells sorted from blood, obtained between weeks 36 and 40, from a patient treated with tofacitinib. Here the chain combines TRBV30 and TRBJ1-5, and TRBD1 aligns with 8 junction nucleotides. The DNA sequence reads TGTGCCTGGAGTGAAGGACAGGGAGGCAATCAGCCCCAGCATTTT. This translates into CAWSEGQGGNQPQHF.